This is a list of T cell receptor beta chains from one sample in a study of T-cell memory formation after mild COVID-19. TCRdb redid the calling of the 5' RACE reads with MiXCR, one entry per CDR3 protein. The table lists approximately 100,000 distinct CDR3 sequences, 11% of them singletons, with about 40% in the top ten. Source material: PBMCs or a T cell subset sorted from them (not recorded which). The receptors come from a man between 18 and 29 years old who had mild COVID-19 (a few samples of this study predate the infection). Cell type and time point are not known. CDR3s include the opening cysteine and the closing phenylalanine or tryptophan. Each record gives: V gene, CDR3 length, J gene, CDR3 protein.

v_call: TRBV29-1; cdr3_length: 16; j_call: TRBJ2-5; cdr3_aa: CSVDPGQGTVSETQYF
v_call: TRBV7-2; cdr3_length: 15; j_call: TRBJ2-1; cdr3_aa: CASRSGYGGWDEQFF
v_call: TRBV20-1; cdr3_length: 9; j_call: TRBJ1-2; cdr3_aa: CSAAYGYTF
v_call: TRBV29-1; cdr3_length: 11; j_call: TRBJ2-7; cdr3_aa: CSAFFGAEQYF
v_call: TRBV7-9; cdr3_length: 16; j_call: TRBJ1-2; cdr3_aa: CASSLALQGANYGYTF
v_call: TRBV16; cdr3_length: 17; j_call: TRBJ2-1; cdr3_aa: CASSPQDLSGGGNEQFF
v_call: TRBV29-1; cdr3_length: 15; j_call: TRBJ2-3; cdr3_aa: CSVGTSGGASDTQYF
v_call: TRBV6-5; cdr3_length: 16; j_call: TRBJ2-5; cdr3_aa: CASTDVAGEGQETQYF
v_call: TRBV5-5; cdr3_length: 14; j_call: TRBJ1-1; cdr3_aa: CASSFRTGWTEAFF
v_call: TRBV6-6; cdr3_length: 15; j_call: TRBJ2-5; cdr3_aa: CASSPMYGGQETQYF
v_call: TRBV4-1; cdr3_length: 16; j_call: TRBJ1-5; cdr3_aa: CASSQGTGVANQPQHF
v_call: TRBV13; cdr3_length: 13; j_call: TRBJ1-6; cdr3_aa: CASSLDRGTPLHF
v_call: TRBV12-3/TRBV12-4; cdr3_length: 15; j_call: TRBJ2-5; cdr3_aa: CASSPRTGKGETQYF
v_call: TRBV3-1; cdr3_length: 15; j_call: TRBJ2-1; cdr3_aa: CASSGRSSGGNEQFF
v_call: TRBV3-1; cdr3_length: 15; j_call: TRBJ2-1; cdr3_aa: CASSQQAGAYNEQFF
v_call: TRBV12-3/TRBV12-4; cdr3_length: 15; j_call: TRBJ2-7; cdr3_aa: CASSGGTGVSYEQYF
v_call: TRBV29-1; cdr3_length: 15; j_call: TRBJ2-7; cdr3_aa: CSVESSRTDSYEQYF
v_call: TRBV7-2; cdr3_length: 12; j_call: NA; cdr3_aa: CASNSEQETQYF
v_call: TRBV28; cdr3_length: 13; j_call: TRBJ2-3; cdr3_aa: CASSPSTTDTQYF
v_call: TRBV29-1; cdr3_length: 12; j_call: TRBJ1-1; cdr3_aa: CSVGTGGTEAFF
v_call: TRBV4-2; cdr3_length: 17; j_call: TRBJ1-1; cdr3_aa: CASSHVRGQAAELEAFF
v_call: TRBV7-8; cdr3_length: 14; j_call: TRBJ2-5; cdr3_aa: CASSLVPGGETQYF
v_call: TRBV5-1; cdr3_length: 14; j_call: TRBJ1-1; cdr3_aa: CASSPAVLGTEAFF
v_call: TRBV9; cdr3_length: 14; j_call: TRBJ2-3; cdr3_aa: CASSAGSGRDTQYF
v_call: TRBV3-1; cdr3_length: 15; j_call: TRBJ2-2; cdr3_aa: CASLLSGGNTGELFF
v_call: TRBV4-1; cdr3_length: 13; j_call: TRBJ1-6; cdr3_aa: CASSPPGQLERHF
v_call: TRBV19; cdr3_length: 13; j_call: TRBJ2-2; cdr3_aa: CASSITITGELFF
v_call: TRBV4-3; cdr3_length: 16; j_call: TRBJ2-1; cdr3_aa: CASSQEPGLAYNEQFF
v_call: TRBV27; cdr3_length: 16; j_call: TRBJ2-5; cdr3_aa: CASSRRQGALGETQYF
v_call: TRBV6-2/TRBV6-3; cdr3_length: 14; j_call: TRBJ2-2; cdr3_aa: CASGLTWNTGELFF
v_call: TRBV15; cdr3_length: 11; j_call: TRBJ2-1; cdr3_aa: CATSRDFEQFF
v_call: TRBV24-1; cdr3_length: 15; j_call: TRBJ2-3; cdr3_aa: CATSARRGYTDTQYF
v_call: TRBV4-1; cdr3_length: 16; j_call: TRBJ2-2; cdr3_aa: CASSLRPGLDDGELFF
v_call: TRBV7-9; cdr3_length: 15; j_call: TRBJ2-3; cdr3_aa: CASSYGTDPTDTQYF
v_call: TRBV7-3; cdr3_length: 15; j_call: TRBJ2-3; cdr3_aa: CASSLGGFSTDTQYF
v_call: TRBV7-3; cdr3_length: 15; j_call: TRBJ2-7; cdr3_aa: CASSPRTGLSYEQYF
v_call: TRBV14; cdr3_length: 14; j_call: TRBJ2-2; cdr3_aa: CASSWGFGAGELFF
v_call: TRBV29-1; cdr3_length: 12; j_call: TRBJ1-4; cdr3_aa: CSVGQFGGKLFF
v_call: TRBV20-1; cdr3_length: 12; j_call: TRBJ2-3; cdr3_aa: CSARLDQDTQYF
v_call: TRBV10-3; cdr3_length: 15; j_call: TRBJ2-5; cdr3_aa: CAISHRTSPQETQYF
v_call: TRBV30; cdr3_length: 15; j_call: TRBJ2-5; cdr3_aa: CAWSVGGDYQETQYF
v_call: TRBV6-4; cdr3_length: 16; j_call: TRBJ2-6; cdr3_aa: CASSDSTGAGANVLTF
v_call: TRBV6-4; cdr3_length: 16; j_call: TRBJ2-6; cdr3_aa: CASSVTGGAGANVLTF
v_call: TRBV4-2; cdr3_length: 12; j_call: TRBJ2-1; cdr3_aa: CASSQTGYEQFF
v_call: TRBV7-6; cdr3_length: 15; j_call: TRBJ2-2; cdr3_aa: CASSLLGENTGELFF